This T cell receptor beta chain was sequenced for a study of T cells in Graves' hyperthyroidism and ophthalmopathy. Whole-study context: At initial diagnosis, before any treatment had begun, peripheral blood was obtained.

Clinical Activity Scores of at least 3, NOSPECS grades of at least 4 and durations under 3 months characterized ophthalmopathy patients. From RNA transcripts, TCR beta CDR3 regions were amplified. The HTBI primer set was used in a first-round RT-PCR of the TCR CDR3. MiXCR, run by TCRdb on the multiplex PCR reads, gives a single entry per CDR3 protein. The data contain about 520,000 distinct CDR3 sequences, about 24% of them seen just once; the ten biggest clones take up about 11%. The V gene's germline CDR1 is MNHEY and CDR2 SVGAGI. The CDR3 is 16 amino acids. Trimming pared 2 bases from V and 0 bases from J, leaving 13 bases between.

This sequence joins TRBV6-5 and TRBJ1-1; D unclear. Sequenced material: blood. The clonotype was recovered from a woman in her thirties with Graves' ophthalmopathy. The CDR3 DNA reads as TGTGCCAGCAGTTACCGAGGAATCGGGATGAACACTGAAGCTTTCTTT. This translates into CASSYRGIGMNTEAFF.